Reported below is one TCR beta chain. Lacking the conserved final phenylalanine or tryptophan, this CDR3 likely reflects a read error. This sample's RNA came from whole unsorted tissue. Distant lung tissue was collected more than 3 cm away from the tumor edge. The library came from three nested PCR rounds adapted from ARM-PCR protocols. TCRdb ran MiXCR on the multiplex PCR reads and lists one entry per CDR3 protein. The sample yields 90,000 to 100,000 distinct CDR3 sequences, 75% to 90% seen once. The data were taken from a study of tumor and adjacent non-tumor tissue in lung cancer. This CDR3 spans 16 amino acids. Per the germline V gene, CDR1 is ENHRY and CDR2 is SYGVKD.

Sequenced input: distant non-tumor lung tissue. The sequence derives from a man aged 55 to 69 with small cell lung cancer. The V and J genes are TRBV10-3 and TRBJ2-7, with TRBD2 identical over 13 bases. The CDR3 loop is CAMSDPRTSGSYEQYA. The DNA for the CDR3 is TGTGCCATGAGTGACCCCAGGACTAGCGGGAGTTACGAGCAGTACGCC.